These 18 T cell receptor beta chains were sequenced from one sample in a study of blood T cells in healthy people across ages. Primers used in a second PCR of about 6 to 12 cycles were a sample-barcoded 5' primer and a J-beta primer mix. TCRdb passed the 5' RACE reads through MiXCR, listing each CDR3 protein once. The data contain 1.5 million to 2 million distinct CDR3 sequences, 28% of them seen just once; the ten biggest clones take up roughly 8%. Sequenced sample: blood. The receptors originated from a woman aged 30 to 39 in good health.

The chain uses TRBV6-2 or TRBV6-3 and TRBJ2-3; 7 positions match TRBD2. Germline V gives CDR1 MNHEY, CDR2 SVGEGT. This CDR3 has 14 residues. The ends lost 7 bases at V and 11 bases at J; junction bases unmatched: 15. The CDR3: CASNSRLGRIGQYF. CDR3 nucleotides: TGTGCCAGCAACTCTCGCCTCGGGAGGATTGGGCAGTATTTT.

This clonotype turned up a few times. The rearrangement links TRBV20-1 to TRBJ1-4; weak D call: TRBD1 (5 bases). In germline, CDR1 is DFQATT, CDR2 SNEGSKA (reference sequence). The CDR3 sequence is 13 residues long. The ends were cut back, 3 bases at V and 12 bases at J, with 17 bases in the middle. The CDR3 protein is CSARDHQGVELFF. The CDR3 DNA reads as TGCAGTGCTAGGGACCATCAGGGAGTCGAACTGTTTTTT.

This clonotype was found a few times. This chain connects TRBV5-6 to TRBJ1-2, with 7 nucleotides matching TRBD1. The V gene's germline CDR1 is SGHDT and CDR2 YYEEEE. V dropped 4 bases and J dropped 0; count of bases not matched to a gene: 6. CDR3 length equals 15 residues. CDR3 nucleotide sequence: TGTGCCAGCAGCACACCCGGGACAGCTAACTATGGCTACACCTTC. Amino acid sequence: CASSTPGTANYGYTF. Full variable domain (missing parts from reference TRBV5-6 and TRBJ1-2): DAGVTQSPTHLIKTRGQQVTLRCSPKSGHDTVSWYQQALGQGPQFIFQYYEEEERQRGNFPDRFSGHQFPNYSSELNVNALLLGDSALYLCASSTPGTANYGYTFGSGTRLTVV.

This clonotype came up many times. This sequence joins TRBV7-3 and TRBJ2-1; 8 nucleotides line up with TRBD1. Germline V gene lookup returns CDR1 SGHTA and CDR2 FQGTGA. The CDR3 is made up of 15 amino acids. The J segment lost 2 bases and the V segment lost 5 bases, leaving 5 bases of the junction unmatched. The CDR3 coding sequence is TGTGCCAGCAGCGCGGACAGGGTTCCCTACAATGAGCAGTTCTTC. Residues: CASSADRVPYNEQFF. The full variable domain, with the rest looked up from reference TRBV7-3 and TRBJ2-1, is GAGVSQTPSNKVTEKGKYVELRCDPISGHTALYWYRQSLGQGPEFLIYFQGTGAADDSGLPNDRFFAVRPEGSVSTLKIQRTERGDSAVYLCASSADRVPYNEQFFGPGTRLTVL.

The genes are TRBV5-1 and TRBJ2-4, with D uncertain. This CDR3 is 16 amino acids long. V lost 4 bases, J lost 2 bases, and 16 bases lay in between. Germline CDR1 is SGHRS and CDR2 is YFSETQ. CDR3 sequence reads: CASSPAAILPKNIQYF. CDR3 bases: TGCGCCAGCAGCCCCGCAGCGATTTTACCCAAAAACATTCAGTACTTC.

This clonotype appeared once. The CDR3 is CASSLVGGFYNEQFF. The DNA for the CDR3 is TGTGCCAGCAGCTTAGTAGGAGGCTTCTACAATGAGCAGTTCTTC. V gene TRBV11-2 combines with J gene TRBJ2-1; D might be TRBD2 (5 bases). From germline, CDR1 is SGHAT and CDR2 FQNNGV. V was pared by 1 base and J by 3 bases, with 10 bases between. This CDR3 contains 15 residues.

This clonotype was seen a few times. The CDR3: CATSAPPTSLSTDTQYF. The DNA for the CDR3 is TGTGCCACCAGTGCCCCCCCCACGTCCCTGAGCACAGATACGCAGTATTTT. This chain links TRBV24-1 with TRBJ2-3; D unclear. The CDR3 covers 17 residues. V shed 5 bases and J shed 0 bases, with 17 bases lying between them. Germline loops: CDR1 KGHDR, CDR2 SFDVKD.

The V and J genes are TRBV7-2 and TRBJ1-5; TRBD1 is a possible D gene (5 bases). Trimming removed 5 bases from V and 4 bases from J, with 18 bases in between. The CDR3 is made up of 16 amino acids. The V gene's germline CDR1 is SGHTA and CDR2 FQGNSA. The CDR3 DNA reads TGTGCCAGCAGCCCCGGGACCTTAGTGGGGAATCAGCCCCAGCATTTT. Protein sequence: CASSPGTLVGNQPQHF.

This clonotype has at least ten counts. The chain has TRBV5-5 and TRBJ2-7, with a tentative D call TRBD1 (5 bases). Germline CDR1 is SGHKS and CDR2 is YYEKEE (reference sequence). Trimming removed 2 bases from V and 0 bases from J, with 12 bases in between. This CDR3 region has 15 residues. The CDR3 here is CASSLGAQSSYEQYF. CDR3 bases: TGTGCCAGCAGCTTAGGGGCGCAAAGCTCCTACGAGCAGTACTTC.

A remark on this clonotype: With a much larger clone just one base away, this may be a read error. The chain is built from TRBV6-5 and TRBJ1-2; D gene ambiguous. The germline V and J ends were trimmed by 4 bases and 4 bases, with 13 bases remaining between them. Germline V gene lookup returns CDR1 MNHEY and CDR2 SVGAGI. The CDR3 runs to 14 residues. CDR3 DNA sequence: TGTGCCAGCAGTTTGACAAGGCCGCCCTATGGCTACACCTTC. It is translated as CASSLTRPPYGYTF.

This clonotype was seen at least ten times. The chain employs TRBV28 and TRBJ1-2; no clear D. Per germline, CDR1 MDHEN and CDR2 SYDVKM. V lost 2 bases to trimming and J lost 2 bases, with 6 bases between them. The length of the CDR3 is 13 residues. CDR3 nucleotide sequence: TGTGCCAGCAGTTTACTCAGCAACTATGGCTACACCTTC. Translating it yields CASSLLSNYGYTF.

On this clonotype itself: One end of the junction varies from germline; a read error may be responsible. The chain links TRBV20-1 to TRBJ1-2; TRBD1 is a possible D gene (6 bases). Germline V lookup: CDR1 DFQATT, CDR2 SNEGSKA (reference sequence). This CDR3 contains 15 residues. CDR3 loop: CGAKKGTHPNYGYTF. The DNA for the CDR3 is TGCGGTGCTAAGAAGGGGACACACCCTAACTATGGCTACACCTTC.

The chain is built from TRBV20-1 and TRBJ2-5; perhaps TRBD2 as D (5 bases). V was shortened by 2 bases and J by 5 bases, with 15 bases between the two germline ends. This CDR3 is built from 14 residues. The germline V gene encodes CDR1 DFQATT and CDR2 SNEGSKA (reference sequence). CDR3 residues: CSARPPARGETQYF. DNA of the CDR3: TGCAGTGCTAGACCTCCAGCACGGGGTGAGACCCAGTACTTC.

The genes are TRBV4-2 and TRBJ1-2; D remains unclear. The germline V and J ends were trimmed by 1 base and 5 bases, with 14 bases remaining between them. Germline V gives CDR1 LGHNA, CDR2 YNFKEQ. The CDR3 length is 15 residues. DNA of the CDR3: TGTGCCAGCAGCCAAGTTGAGGGTCCGTGGTATGGCTACACCTTC. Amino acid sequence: CASSQVEGPWYGYTF.

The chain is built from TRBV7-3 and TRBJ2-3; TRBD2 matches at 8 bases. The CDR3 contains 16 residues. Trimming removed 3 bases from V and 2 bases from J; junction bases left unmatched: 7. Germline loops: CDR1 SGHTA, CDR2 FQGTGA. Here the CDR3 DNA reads TGTGCCAGCAGCTTGTGGAGCGGGGGTAACACAGATACGCAGTATTTT. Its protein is CASSLWSGGNTDTQYF.

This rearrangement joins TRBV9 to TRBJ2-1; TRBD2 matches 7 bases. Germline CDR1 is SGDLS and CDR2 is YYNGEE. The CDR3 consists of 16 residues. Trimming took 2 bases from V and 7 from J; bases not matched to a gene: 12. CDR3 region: CASSVVAGPGTNEQFF. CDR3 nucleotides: TGTGCCAGCAGCGTGGTAGCGGGTCCCGGGACGAATGAGCAGTTCTTC.

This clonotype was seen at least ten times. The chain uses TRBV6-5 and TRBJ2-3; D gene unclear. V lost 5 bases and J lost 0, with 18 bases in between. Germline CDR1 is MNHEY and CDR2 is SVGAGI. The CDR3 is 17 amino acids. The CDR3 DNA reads TGTGCCAGCAGTCGCAGCAGTTGGGCTTCTAGCACAGATACGCAGTATTTT. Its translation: CASSRSSWASSTDTQYF.

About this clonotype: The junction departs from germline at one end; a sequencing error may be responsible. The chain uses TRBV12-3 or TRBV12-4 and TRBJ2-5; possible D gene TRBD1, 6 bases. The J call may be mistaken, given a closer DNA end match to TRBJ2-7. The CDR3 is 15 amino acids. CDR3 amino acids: CANSLISQGNDEQYF. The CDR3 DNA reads TGTGCCAACAGTTTAATCTCACAGGGAAATGACGAGCAGTACTTC.